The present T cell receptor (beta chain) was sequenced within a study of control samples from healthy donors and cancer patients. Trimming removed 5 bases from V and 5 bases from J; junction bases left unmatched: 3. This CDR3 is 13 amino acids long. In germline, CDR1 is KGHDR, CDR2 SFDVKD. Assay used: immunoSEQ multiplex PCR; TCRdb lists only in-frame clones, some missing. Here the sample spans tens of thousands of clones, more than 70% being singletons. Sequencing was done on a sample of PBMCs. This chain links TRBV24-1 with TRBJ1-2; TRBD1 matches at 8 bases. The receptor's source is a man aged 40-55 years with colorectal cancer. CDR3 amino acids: CATSGDRGYGYTF. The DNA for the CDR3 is TGTGCCACCAGTGGTGACAGGGGTTATGGCTACACCTTC.